Listed below are T cell receptor beta chains from one sample, sequenced in a study of CD8+ T cells in alopecia areata. Measured with immunoSEQ multiplex PCR; TCRdb has only the in-frame clones, and not every one. Of under 250,000 clones listed, approximately 53% are singletons. Sequenced sample: CD8+ T cells sorted from blood. The source of these receptors is a human donor in good health. CDR3s include the opening cysteine and the closing phenylalanine or tryptophan. D genes are given only for firm matches.

TRBV30	TRBJ2-7	TRBD1	TGTGCCTGGAGAGAGCAGACAGGGTTGGGAGAGCAGTACTTC	CAWREQTGLGEQYF
TRBV5-6	TRBJ1-1	NA	TGTGCCAGCAGTGCCGGCCTGAACACTGAAGCTTTCTTT	CASSAGLNTEAFF
TRBV9	TRBJ2-7	NA	TGTGCCAGCAGCGGGGACACTTACGAGCAGTACTTC	CASSGDTYEQYF
TRBV27	TRBJ1-1	TRBD1	TGTGCCAGCAGGGCGGGCAGGGGGGACGACACTGAAGCTTTCTTT	CASRAGRGDDTEAFF
TRBV6-5	TRBJ1-2	TRBD1	TGTGCCAGCAGCTCCGGAGGGACAGAAGATGGCTACACCTTC	CASSSGGTEDGYTF
TRBV13	TRBJ1-1	TRBD1	TGTGCCAGCAGACGGACAGGGGTGAATGAAGCTTTCTTT	CASRRTGVNEAFF
TRBV9	TRBJ1-1	NA	TGTGCCAGCAGCGTAGGCGCCAGGGGAACTGAAGCTTTCTTT	CASSVGARGTEAFF
TRBV19	TRBJ1-5	NA	TGTGCCAGTAGTATGGCGGCAGGGCTGAGCAATCAGCCCCAGCATTTT	CASSMAAGLSNQPQHF
TRBV5-1	TRBJ1-4	NA	TGCGCCAGCAGCTTGGGTGAAAAACTGTTTTTT	CASSLGEKLFF
TRBV15	TRBJ2-1	NA	TGTGCCACCAGCAGAGCACGAACAGGGTCGCTATACGGCAATGAGCAGTTCTTC	CATSRARTGSLYGNEQFF
TRBV11-2	TRBJ1-1	TRBD1	TGTGCCAGCAGCCGAGGGGGCCTGAACACTGAAGCTTTCTTT	CASSRGGLNTEAFF
TRBV2	TRBJ2-7	NA	TGTGCCAGCAGTGAGAATTCCGGGACGAAGAACTACGAGCAGTACTTC	CASSENSGTKNYEQYF
TRBV27	TRBJ1-1	NA	TGTGCCAGCAGTTACCGAGCGACGGCTATGAACACTGAAGCTTTCTTT	CASSYRATAMNTEAFF
TRBV7-9	TRBJ1-5	NA	TGTGCCAGCAGCCCCGGGGGGACAAGCAATCAGCCCCAGCATTTT	CASSPGGTSNQPQHF